This T cell receptor (beta chain) derives from a study of cytomegalovirus exposure and HLA in healthy donors. Study information: Across a few hundred genotyped donors, around 80% landed in the Caucasian-associated ancestry cluster.

The PCR used 60 Vbeta and 13 Jbeta primers. Study processing details: An analysis that came later counted roughly 87 million unique TCR beta chains, around 12 million shared. Sequencing was performed with immunoSEQ multiplex PCR; in TCRdb, only in-frame clones are kept and a portion is missing. V and J calls and clone size follow that table, whereas D and trimming were derived from the DNA. The data hold fewer than 95,000 clones, with over 75% observed a single time. Study findings and constraints: Sequencing likely caused a cluster of highly shared sequence variants.

On this clone: The antigen remains unidentified.

The source is a man between 18 and 29 years old in good health and CMV-seronegative. The sample was PBMCs.

CDR3 protein: CASAQHLLYGYTF. For the CDR3, the DNA is TGTGCCAGTGCCCAACACCTTCTCTATGGCTACACCTTC. The V gene is TRBV19, the J gene TRBJ1-2; D ambiguous. This CDR3 has 13 residues. V was trimmed by 8 bases and J by 4 bases, leaving 14 bases between them. Germline V gene data show CDR1 as LNHDA and CDR2 as SQIVND (reference sequence). Full variable domain (missing parts from reference TRBV19 and TRBJ1-2): DGGITQSPKYLFRKEGQNVTLSCEQNLNHDAMYWYRQDPGQGLRLIYYSQIVNDFQKGDIAEGYSVSREKKESFPLTVTSAQKNPTAFYLCASAQHLLYGYTFGSGTRLTVV.